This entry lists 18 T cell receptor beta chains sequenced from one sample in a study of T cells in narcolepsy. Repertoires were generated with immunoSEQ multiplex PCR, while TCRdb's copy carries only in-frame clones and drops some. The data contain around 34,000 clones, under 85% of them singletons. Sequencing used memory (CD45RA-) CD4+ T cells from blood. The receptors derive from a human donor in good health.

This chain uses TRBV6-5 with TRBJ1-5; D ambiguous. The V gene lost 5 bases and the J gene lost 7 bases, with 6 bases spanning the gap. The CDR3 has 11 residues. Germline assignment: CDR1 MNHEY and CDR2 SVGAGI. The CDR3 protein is CASSERQPQHF. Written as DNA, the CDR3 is TGTGCCAGCAGTGAAAGGCAGCCCCAGCATTTT.

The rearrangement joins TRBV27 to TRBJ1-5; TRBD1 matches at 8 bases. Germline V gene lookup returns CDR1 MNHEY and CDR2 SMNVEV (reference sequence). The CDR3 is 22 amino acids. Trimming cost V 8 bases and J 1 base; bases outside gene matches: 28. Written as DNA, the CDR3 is TGTGCCAGCTCCAAGACCCCAGGGACAGGAGGTGGAAGATCTGGGAGCAATCAGCCCCAGCATTTT. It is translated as CASSKTPGTGGGRSGSNQPQHF.

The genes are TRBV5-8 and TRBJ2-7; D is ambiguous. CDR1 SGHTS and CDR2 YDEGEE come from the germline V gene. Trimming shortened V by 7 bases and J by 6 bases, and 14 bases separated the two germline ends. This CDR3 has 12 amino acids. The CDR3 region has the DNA TGTGCCAGCGGGAAGGACGGTTTCGAGCAGTACTTC. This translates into CASGKDGFEQYF.

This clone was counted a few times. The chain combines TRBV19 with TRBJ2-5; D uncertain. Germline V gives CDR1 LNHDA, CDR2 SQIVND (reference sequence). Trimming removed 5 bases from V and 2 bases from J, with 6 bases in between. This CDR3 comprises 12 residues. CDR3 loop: CASSPQQETQYF. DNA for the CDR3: TGTGCCAGTAGTCCCCAACAAGAGACCCAGTACTTC.

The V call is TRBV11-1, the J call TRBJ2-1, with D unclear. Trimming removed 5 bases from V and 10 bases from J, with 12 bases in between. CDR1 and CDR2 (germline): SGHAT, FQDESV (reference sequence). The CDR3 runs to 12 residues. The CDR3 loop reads CASSQMGLEQFF. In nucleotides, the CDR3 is TGTGCCAGCAGCCAAATGGGGTTAGAGCAGTTCTTC.

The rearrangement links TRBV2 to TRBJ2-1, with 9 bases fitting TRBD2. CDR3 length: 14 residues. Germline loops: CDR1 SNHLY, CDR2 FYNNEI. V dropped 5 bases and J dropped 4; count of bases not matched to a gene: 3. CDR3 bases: TGTGCCAGCAGTACTAGCGGGTATTACAATGAGCAGTTCTTC. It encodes CASSTSGYYNEQFF.

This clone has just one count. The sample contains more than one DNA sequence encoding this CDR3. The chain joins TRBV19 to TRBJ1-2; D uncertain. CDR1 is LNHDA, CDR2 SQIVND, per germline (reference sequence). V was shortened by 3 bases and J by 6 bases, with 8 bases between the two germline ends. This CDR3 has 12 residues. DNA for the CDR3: TGTGCCAGTAGTATTCCCCCGGATGGCTACACCTTC. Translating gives CASSIPPDGYTF. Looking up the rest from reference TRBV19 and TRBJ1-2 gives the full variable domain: DGGITQSPKYLFRKEGQNVTLSCEQNLNHDAMYWYRQDPGQGLRLIYYSQIVNDFQKGDIAEGYSVSREKKESFPLTVTSAQKNPTAFYLCASSIPPDGYTFGSGTRLTVV.

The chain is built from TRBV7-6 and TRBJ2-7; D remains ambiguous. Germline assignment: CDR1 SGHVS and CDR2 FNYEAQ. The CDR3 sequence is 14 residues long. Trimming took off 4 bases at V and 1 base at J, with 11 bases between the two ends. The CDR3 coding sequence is TGTGCCAGCAGCTCGGCGACCGGTTCCTACGAGCAGTACTTC. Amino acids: CASSSATGSYEQYF.

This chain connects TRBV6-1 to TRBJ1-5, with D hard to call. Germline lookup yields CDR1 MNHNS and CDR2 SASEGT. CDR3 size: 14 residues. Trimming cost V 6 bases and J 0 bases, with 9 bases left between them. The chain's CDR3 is CASRIKHSNQPQHF. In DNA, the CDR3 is TGTGCCAGCAGGATTAAACATAGCAATCAGCCCCAGCATTTT.

CDR3 loop: CATSRDGTGRENEQFF. CDR3 coding DNA: TGTGCCACCAGCAGAGATGGGACGGGCAGGGAAAATGAGCAGTTCTTC. The chain links TRBV15 to TRBJ2-1; D is perhaps TRBD1 or TRBD2 (5 bases each). The germline V gene encodes CDR1 LNHNV and CDR2 YYDKDF (reference sequence). This CDR3 contains 16 residues. The V end lost 0 bases, the J end lost 7 bases, and 16 bases lay between the germline ends.

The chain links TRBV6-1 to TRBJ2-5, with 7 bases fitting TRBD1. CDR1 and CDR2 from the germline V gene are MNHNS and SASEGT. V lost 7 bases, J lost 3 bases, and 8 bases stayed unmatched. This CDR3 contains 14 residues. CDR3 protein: CASTPRDREETQYF. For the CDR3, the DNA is TGTGCCAGCACCCCACGGGACAGAGAAGAGACCCAGTACTTC.

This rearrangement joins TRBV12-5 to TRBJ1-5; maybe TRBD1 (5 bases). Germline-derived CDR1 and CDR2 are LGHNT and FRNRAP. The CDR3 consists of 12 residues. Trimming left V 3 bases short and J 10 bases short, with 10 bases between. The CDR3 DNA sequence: TGTGCTAGTGGTTTTGGGGGGAAACCCCAGCATTTT. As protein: CASGFGGKPQHF.

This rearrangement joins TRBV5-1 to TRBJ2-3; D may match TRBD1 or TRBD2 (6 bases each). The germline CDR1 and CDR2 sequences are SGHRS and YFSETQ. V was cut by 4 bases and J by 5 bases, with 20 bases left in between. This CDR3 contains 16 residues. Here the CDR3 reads CASSRALHGGGDTQYF. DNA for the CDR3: TGCGCCAGCAGCAGGGCCCTCCACGGAGGGGGAGATACGCAGTATTTT.

CDR3: CASSLQPHSGNTIYF. CDR3 coding DNA: TGTGCCAGCAGCTTACAGCCTCACTCTGGAAACACCATATATTTT. The V and J genes are TRBV7-8 and TRBJ1-3, with no clear D. This CDR3 has 15 amino acids. Germline CDR1 and CDR2: SGHVS and FQNEAQ. V shed 2 bases and J shed 0 bases, with 8 bases lying between them.

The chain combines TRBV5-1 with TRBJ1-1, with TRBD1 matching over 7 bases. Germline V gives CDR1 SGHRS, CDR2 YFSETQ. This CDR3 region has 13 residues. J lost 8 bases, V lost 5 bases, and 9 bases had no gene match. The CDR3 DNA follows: TGCGCCAGCAGTACGACCGGGACAGACGAAGCTTTCTTT. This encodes CASSTTGTDEAFF.

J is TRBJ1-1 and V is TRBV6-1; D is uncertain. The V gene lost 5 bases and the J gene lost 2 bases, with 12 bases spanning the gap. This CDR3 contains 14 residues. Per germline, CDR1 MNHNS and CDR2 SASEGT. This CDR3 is CASSPRGINTEAFF. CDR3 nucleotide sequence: TGTGCCAGCAGTCCCCGAGGAATTAACACTGAAGCTTTCTTT.

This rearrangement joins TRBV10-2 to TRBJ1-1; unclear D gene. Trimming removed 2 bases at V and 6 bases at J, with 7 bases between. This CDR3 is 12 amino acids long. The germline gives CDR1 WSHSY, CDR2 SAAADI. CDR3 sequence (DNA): TGCGCCAGCAGTGAGGAAAAGGCTGAAGCTTTCTTT. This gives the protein CASSEEKAEAFF.

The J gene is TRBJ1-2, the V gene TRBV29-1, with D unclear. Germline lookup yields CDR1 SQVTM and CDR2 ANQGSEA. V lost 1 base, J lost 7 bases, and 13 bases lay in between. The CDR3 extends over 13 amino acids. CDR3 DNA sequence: TGCAGCGTTGAAGTGTATGGAGGGCTTGGCTACACCTTC. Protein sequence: CSVEVYGGLGYTF.